This passage covers 20 T cell receptor beta chains from one sample sequenced in a study of blood T cell repertoires in COVID-19. Using immunoSEQ multiplex PCR, the repertoire was profiled, and TCRdb retains in-frame clones only, with some absent. The sample carries a few hundred thousand clones, around 86% recorded once. Sequencing was done on a sample of peripheral blood. These receptors were taken from a young man with active or convalescent COVID-19.

The chain employs TRBV2 and TRBJ2-3; 7 nucleotides match TRBD2. The CDR3 sequence is 15 residues long. CDR1 SNHLY and CDR2 FYNNEI come from the germline V gene. Losses at the gene ends were 2 bases for V and 2 bases for J; bases not matched to a gene: 4. CDR3 in DNA: TGTGCCAGCAGTGAATTTGCGGGGGTCACAGATACGCAGTATTTT. It encodes CASSEFAGVTDTQYF.

V and J are TRBV7-3 and TRBJ2-5, with 7 nucleotides matching TRBD1. Germline values: CDR1 SGHTA, CDR2 FQGTGA. Trimming at V came to 5 bases and at J to 2 bases, leaving 2 bases not matched to a gene. This CDR3 is built from 13 residues. The CDR3 DNA sequence: TGTGCCAGCAGCCCGGGACAGCAAGAGACCCAGTACTTC. This translates into CASSPGQQETQYF.

This clone has a handful of counts. The rearrangement joins TRBV9 to TRBJ2-1; D may be TRBD2 (6 bases). CDR3 size: 16 residues. CDR1 is SGDLS and CDR2 is YYNGEE in the germline V gene. The V gene lost 1 base and the J gene lost 1 base, with 12 bases spanning the gap. The CDR3 here is CASSVTDGGSYNEQFF. For the CDR3, the DNA is TGTGCCAGCAGCGTAACGGACGGGGGATCCTACAATGAGCAGTTCTTC.

The chain couples TRBV2 to TRBJ2-3; TRBD2 might be the D (6 bases). V lost 4 bases and J 6 bases, leaving 8 bases between the germline ends. Germline V gene data show CDR1 as SNHLY and CDR2 as FYNNEI. The CDR3 consists of 12 residues. The CDR3 is CASSAGGDTQYF. The CDR3 coding sequence is TGTGCCAGCAGTGCAGGAGGGGATACGCAGTATTTT.

The chain is built from TRBV7-9 and TRBJ2-3; TRBD1 agrees at 11 bases. This CDR3 contains 16 residues. V gave up 5 bases and J gave up 8 bases; unmatched junction bases: 12. CDR1 is SEHNR and CDR2 is FQNEAQ in the germline V gene (reference sequence). CDR3 residues: CASSARGTGGLGTQYF. CDR3 nucleotide sequence: TGTGCCAGCAGCGCGCGGGGGACAGGGGGATTAGGTACGCAGTATTTT. The complete variable domain, with remaining parts taken from reference TRBV7-9 and TRBJ2-3, reads DTGVSQNPRHKITKRGQNVTFRCDPISEHNRLYWYRQTLGQGPEFLTYFQNEAQLEKSRLLSDRFSAERPKGSFSTLEIQRTEQGDSAMYLCASSARGTGGLGTQYFGPGTRLTVL.

This clone was picked up one time. The CDR3 region is CASSYESRGSYEQYF. As DNA, the CDR3 is TGTGCCAGCAGTTACGAATCCCGCGGGAGCTACGAGCAGTACTTC. V and J are TRBV6-5 and TRBJ2-7; 7 nucleotides match TRBD2. Germline lookup yields CDR1 MNHEY and CDR2 SVGAGI. There are 15 residues in the CDR3. V was pared by 2 bases and J by 3 bases, with 7 bases of the junction left unmatched.

This chain joins TRBV19 and TRBJ1-5; no definite D call. Trimming removed 1 base at V and 15 bases at J, with 22 bases between. CDR3 size: 15 residues. Per the germline V gene, CDR1 is LNHDA and CDR2 is SQIVND (reference sequence). The CDR3: CASSIGPGQTYGRHF. The DNA for the CDR3 is TGTGCCAGTAGTATAGGGCCGGGTCAGACCTATGGTCGGCATTTT.

This chain joins TRBV19 and TRBJ2-5; TRBD2 matches at 9 bases. CDR1 is LNHDA and CDR2 is SQIVND in the germline V gene (reference sequence). The J segment lost 2 bases and the V segment lost 6 bases, leaving 4 bases of the junction unmatched. This CDR3 region has 14 residues. This CDR3 reads CASRASGAQETQYF. CDR3 DNA: TGTGCCAGTAGGGCTAGCGGGGCACAAGAGACCCAGTACTTC. The full variable domain, with the rest looked up from reference TRBV19 and TRBJ2-5, is DGGITQSPKYLFRKEGQNVTLSCEQNLNHDAMYWYRQDPGQGLRLIYYSQIVNDFQKGDIAEGYSVSREKKESFPLTVTSAQKNPTAFYLCASRASGAQETQYFGPGTRLLVL.

V is TRBV2 and J is TRBJ2-7; 7 bases map to TRBD1. Looked up from germline, CDR1 is SNHLY and CDR2 is FYNNEI. CDR3 length: 13 residues. Trimming removed 6 bases from V and 2 bases from J; junction bases left unmatched: 4. Here the CDR3 DNA reads TGTGCCAGCAGACCCGGGACAGCCTACGAGCAGTACTTC. Translation gives CASRPGTAYEQYF.

Here the CDR3 reads CASSLYTTVYNEQFF. The CDR3 coding sequence is TGTGCCAGCAGTTTATACACGACAGTTTATAATGAGCAGTTCTTC. V and J are TRBV27 and TRBJ2-1; tentative D call: TRBD1 (5 bases). CDR1 and CDR2 from the germline V gene are MNHEY and SMNVEV (reference sequence). The length of the CDR3 is 15 residues. Trimming pared 1 base from V and 7 bases from J, leaving 14 bases between.

The CDR3 protein is CASSLRASGAETQYF. CDR3 sequence (DNA): TGCGCCAGCAGCCTCAGGGCAAGCGGGGCAGAGACCCAGTACTTC. The chain couples TRBV5-1 to TRBJ2-5, with 7 bases matching TRBD2. The CDR3 sequence is 15 residues long. The V segment lost 4 bases and the J segment 4 bases; nucleotides outside the gene matches: 10. Germline lookup yields CDR1 SGHRS and CDR2 YFSETQ.

This clone showed up just once. The rearrangement joins TRBV9 to TRBJ2-7, with a weak D call TRBD2 (5 bases). The CDR3 spans 13 residues. CDR1 SGDLS and CDR2 YYNGEE come from the germline V gene. Trimming stripped 1 base from V and 6 bases from J, with 11 bases between. CDR3 protein: CASSVRGSGEQYF. The CDR3 DNA is TGTGCCAGCAGCGTACGGGGATCGGGCGAGCAGTACTTC. The whole variable domain, filled in from reference TRBV9 and TRBJ2-7, reads DSGVTQTPKHLITATGQRVTLRCSPRSGDLSVYWYQQSLDQGLQFLIQYYNGEERAKGNILERFSAQQFPDLHSELNLSSLELGDSALYFCASSVRGSGEQYFGPGTRLTVT.

This clone occurred a few times. V and J are TRBV5-4 and TRBJ2-3; 8 bases match TRBD1. V gave up 1 base and J gave up 2 bases; unmatched junction bases: 6. The CDR3 sequence is 16 residues long. Germline lookup yields CDR1 SGHNT and CDR2 YYREEE (reference sequence). The CDR3 region is CASSLIRQGSTDTQYF. The CDR3 region has the DNA TGTGCCAGCAGCTTGATTCGACAGGGGTCCACAGATACGCAGTATTTT.

This chain uses TRBV6-2 or TRBV6-3 with TRBJ2-1; 7 nucleotides agree with TRBD1. The germline V gene encodes CDR1 MNHEY and CDR2 SVGEGT. After removal of 6 bases from V and 5 bases from J, the junction contained 10 bases not matched to a gene. The CDR3 is made up of 15 amino acids. CDR3 in DNA: TGTGCCAGCAGCCGCGACAGGGCCATCGACAATGAGCAGTTCTTC. Its protein product is CASSRDRAIDNEQFF.

The rearrangement uses TRBV7-9 and TRBJ2-7; 9 bases are shared with TRBD2. This CDR3 has 14 residues. V lost 5 bases to trimming and J lost 5 bases; unmatched junction nucleotides: 7. Germline CDR1 is SEHNR and CDR2 is FQNEAQ (reference sequence). The CDR3 sequence: CASSTARGGNEQYF. The CDR3 coding sequence is TGTGCCAGCAGCACGGCGCGGGGGGGAAACGAGCAGTACTTC.

V is TRBV6-5 and J is TRBJ2-5; D unresolved. This CDR3 region has 13 residues. The germline V and J ends were trimmed by 2 bases and 2 bases, with 6 bases remaining between them. Looked up from germline, CDR1 is MNHEY and CDR2 is SVGAGI. CDR3 sequence (DNA): TGTGCCAGCAGTTACAGCGTACAAGAGACCCAGTACTTC. Its protein product is CASSYSVQETQYF.

The genes are TRBV30 and TRBJ1-2; 8 bases are shared with TRBD1. The ends lost 5 bases at V and 5 bases at J; junction bases unmatched: 1. Looked up from germline, CDR1 is GTSNPN and CDR2 is SVGIG (reference sequence). The CDR3 is 11 residues long. DNA of the CDR3: TGTGCCTGGGACAGGGGTTATGGCTACACCTTC. This encodes CAWDRGYGYTF.

The chain recombines TRBV6-5 with TRBJ2-3; D may be TRBD1 (7 bases). Trimming cost V 7 bases and J 6 bases, with 14 bases left between them. In germline, CDR1 is MNHEY, CDR2 SVGAGI. CDR3 size: 13 residues. The CDR3 protein is CASTRRGRDTQYF. The CDR3 region has the DNA TGTGCCAGCACTAGGAGGGGGCGGGATACGCAGTATTTT.

The chain uses TRBV7-3 and TRBJ1-2, with 7 bases that match TRBD1. Germline CDR1 and CDR2: SGHTA and FQGTGA. With V trimmed by 5 bases and J by 0 bases, 9 bases remained unmatched. The length of the CDR3 is 16 residues. The CDR3 DNA sequence: TGTGCCAGCAGCCCTCAGGGGGACATAGCTAACTATGGCTACACCTTC. It codes for CASSPQGDIANYGYTF.

The chain couples TRBV29-1 to TRBJ1-4, with D possibly TRBD1 on 6 matching bases. V lost 5 bases to trimming and J lost 7 bases, with 11 bases between them. CDR1 is SQVTM, CDR2 ANQGSEA, per germline. The CDR3 totals 12 residues. This CDR3 is CSVWGLAEKLFF. The CDR3 DNA reads TGCAGCGTTTGGGGGCTGGCTGAAAAACTGTTTTTT.